The entry below describes one TCR beta chain. The data stem from a study of technical replicates of blood from four donors. Trimming took 1 base from V and 1 from J, leaving 14 bases between them. CDR1 and CDR2 from the germline V gene are SGHVS and FQNEAQ. This CDR3 has 18 amino acids. The data were produced by immunoSEQ multiplex PCR, yet TCRdb's version contains in-frame clones alone and is incomplete. Of over 50,000 clones in the sample, approximately 89% are singletons; the top ten hold roughly 4.8%. Sequencing used PBMCs. The receptor was derived from a human donor in good health. Some clones in this sample may be carry-over from other donors' samples. The rearrangement links TRBV7-8 to TRBJ2-6, with TRBD2 as a possible D gene (6 bases). DNA of the CDR3: TGTGCCAGCAGCTTAGGTGGGCTGGGGACTTCTGGGGCCAACGTCCTGACTTTC. Amino acid sequence: CASSLGGLGTSGANVLTF. Using reference TRBV7-8 and TRBJ2-6 for the parts outside the CDR3, the full variable domain is GAGVSQSPRYKVAKRGQDVALRCDPISGHVSLFWYQQALGQGPEFLTYFQNEAQLDKSGLPSDRFFAERPEGSVSTLKIQRTQQEDSAVYLCASSLGGLGTSGANVLTFGAGSRLTVL.